This T cell receptor (beta chain) comes out of a study of blood T cell repertoires in COVID-19. Study context: Acute and convalescent COVID-19 samples came from the United States, Italy and Spain.

Looked up from germline, CDR1 is LNHDA and CDR2 is SQIVND (reference sequence). The trim removed 7 bases at V and 4 bases at J, leaving 20 bases unmatched. The CDR3 is made up of 18 amino acids. Enrollment of patients from Seattle took place during active infection, with longitudinal follow-up. Per the authors' pipeline: It was from reference gene primer amplification that nucleated cell counts were estimated. The assay was immunoSEQ multiplex PCR, and TCRdb's table has in-frame clones only and misses some. From that table come the V and J calls and clone size; the DNA was used to work out D and trimming. The sample records roughly 38,000 clones, about 76% being singletons. This clone was seen a handful of times.

This receptor was taken from a man aged 65-85 years with COVID-19, enrolled during active disease. Material: peripheral blood. The chain carries TRBV19 and TRBJ1-2; 8 bases agree with TRBD1. This CDR3 reads CASIKKDPGTGGSYGYTF. The DNA of the CDR3 is TGTGCCAGTATTAAAAAGGACCCCGGGACAGGAGGAAGCTATGGCTACACCTTC. Combining the CDR3 with reference TRBV19 and TRBJ1-2 gives the whole variable domain DGGITQSPKYLFRKEGQNVTLSCEQNLNHDAMYWYRQDPGQGLRLIYYSQIVNDFQKGDIAEGYSVSREKKESFPLTVTSAQKNPTAFYLCASIKKDPGTGGSYGYTFGSGTRLTVV.